The rows below give T cell receptor beta chains drawn from one sample of a study of cytomegalovirus exposure and HLA in healthy donors. Assay used: immunoSEQ multiplex PCR; TCRdb lists only in-frame clones, some missing. Altogether 110,000 or so clones are present, roughly 72% being singletons, with the ten largest covering more than 3.5%. The sample was PBMCs. The receptors shown here come from a woman aged 40 to 55 in good health and CMV-seropositive. CDR3s include the opening cysteine and the closing phenylalanine or tryptophan. A D gene is named only where the DNA matches it firmly. Not all rows give a size; the values are once, few, many and, for expanded clones, a class.

v_gene	j_gene	d_gene	abundance	len	CDR3nt	CDR3aa
TRBV6-6	TRBJ1-1	.	.	11	TGTGCCAGCAGGGGGCTGGCTTGGGCTTTCTTT	CASRGLAWAFF
TRBV18	TRBJ1-5	.	.	15	TGTGCCAGCTCGACCGGCGTAGGGGGGGGTCAGCCCCAGCATTTT	CASSTGVGGGQPQHF
TRBV7-2	TRBJ1-1	.	.	13	TGTGCCAGCAGCTTATCGGTGAACACTGAAGCTTTCTTT	CASSLSVNTEAFF
TRBV9	TRBJ2-1	TRBD2	.	16	TGTGCCAGCAGCGCGGGCAGCGGGGGCCCCTACAATGAGCAGTTCTTC	CASSAGSGGPYNEQFF
TRBV6-6	TRBJ1-4	.	.	16	TGTGCCAGCAGTTACGGGCAGACGCCAACTAATGAAAAACTGTTTTTT	CASSYGQTPTNEKLFF
TRBV21-1	TRBJ1-5	.	few	18	TGTGCCAGCAGCCCCCGCGGGGGCGGCAAAAGAAGCAATCAGCCCCAGCATTTT	CASSPRGGGKRSNQPQHF
TRBV27	TRBJ2-7	TRBD1	.	15	TGTGCCAGCCGGCCGGGACAGGGGGCGCGGTACGAGCAGTACTTC	CASRPGQGARYEQYF
TRBV18	TRBJ1-4	TRBD1	.	14	TGTGCCAGCTCACCGACAGGGGCGGGTGAAAAACTGTTTTTT	CASSPTGAGEKLFF
TRBV5-4	TRBJ1-3	.	.	16	TGTGCCAGCAGCTTCCCAGGGTCTAATATTGGAAACACCATATATTTT	CASSFPGSNIGNTIYF
TRBV7-2	TRBJ2-7	.	.	13	TGTGCCAGCAGCTTAGAGACAGGCAGGGGGCAGTACTTC	CASSLETGRGQYF
TRBV7-9	TRBJ1-1	TRBD1	.	15	TGTGCCAGCAGCCTCCGGGACAGGCGGAACACTGAAGCTTTCTTT	CASSLRDRRNTEAFF
TRBV7-9	TRBJ1-2	TRBD1	.	15	TGTGCCAGCAGCAACCGGGACAGGGGTTGGATTGGCTACACCTTC	CASSNRDRGWIGYTF
TRBV15	TRBJ1-1	.	few	16	TGTGCCACCAGCAGAGTACCCCAGGGAAGGAACACTGAAGCTTTCTTT	CATSRVPQGRNTEAFF
TRBV2	TRBJ2-1	TRBD2	once	16	TGTGCCAGCAGCCTCAAACCTAGCGGGAGCCTGAATGAGCAGTTCTTC	CASSLKPSGSLNEQFF
TRBV4-1	TRBJ1-1	TRBD1	.	15	TGCGCCAGCAGCCAAGATCCGGGACAGGAGACTGAAGCTTTCTTT	CASSQDPGQETEAFF
TRBV4-2	TRBJ1-4	.	once	16	TGTGCCAGCAGCCAAGATAGGGGGAGGGGTAATGAAAAACTGTTTTTT	CASSQDRGRGNEKLFF
TRBV9	TRBJ2-3	TRBD2	.	16	TGTGCCAGCAGCCCGCCGGGGACTAGCGGGGTAGATACGCAGTATTTT	CASSPPGTSGVDTQYF
TRBV11-3	TRBJ2-5	.	.	15	TGTGCCAGCAGCTTAGTATACGGGGGTAAGGAGACCCAGTACTTC	CASSLVYGGKETQYF
TRBV30	TRBJ1-5	.	.	13	TGTGCCTGGAGTGTGGGGGGGAGGCAGCCCCAGCATTTT	CAWSVGGRQPQHF
TRBV27	TRBJ2-1	TRBD2	.	19	TGTGCCAGCAGTTTGAGGGGACTAGCGGGAGGGTCCTTATACAATGAGCAGTTCTTC	CASSLRGLAGGSLYNEQFF
TRBV9	TRBJ2-2	TRBD1	.	15	TGTGCCAGCAGCCCCCGGACAGGGGCCGGCGGGGAGCTGTTTTTT	CASSPRTGAGGELFF
TRBV27	TRBJ1-1	TRBD1	few	14	TGTGCCAGCAGTTCATCCAGGGGGGTCACTGAAGCTTTCTTT	CASSSSRGVTEAFF
TRBV15	TRBJ1-1	.	.	15	TGTGCCACCAGCAGACCCCCCCCCGTTAACACTGAAGCTTTCTTT	CATSRPPPVNTEAFF
TRBV7-3	TRBJ1-2	.	.	14	TGTGCCAGCAGCTTAACCGGGGGTCCCTATGGCTACACCTTC	CASSLTGGPYGYTF
TRBV21-1	TRBJ2-5	.	few	15	TGTGCCAGCACTCCAGCGGACTACCGTATAGAGACCCAGTACTTC	CASTPADYRIETQYF
TRBV5-1	TRBJ2-4	.	few	16	TGCGCCAGCAGCACCGACACGGATACAGCCAAAAACATTCAGTACTTC	CASSTDTDTAKNIQYF
TRBV9	TRBJ2-3	.	once	15	TGTGCCAGCAGCGGAGCCGGGGGTAGTACAGATACGCAGTATTTT	CASSGAGGSTDTQYF
TRBV29-1	TRBJ1-2	TRBD1	.	13	TGCAGCGTTGACCCGACAGGGGGAAATGGCTACACCTTC	CSVDPTGGNGYTF
TRBV5-6	TRBJ2-2	TRBD2	once	17	TGTGCCAGCAGCTTGATGGGCGGGAGAGCGTTGTCCGGGGAGCTGTTTTTT	CASSLMGGRALSGELFF
TRBV27	TRBJ1-5	.	.	14	TGTGCCAGCAGTTTAGGGAGGGAGGGGCAGCCCCAGCATTTT	CASSLGREGQPQHF
TRBV28	TRBJ2-4	TRBD2	once	17	TGTGCCAGCAGTCGTAGCGGGAGGTTTTCGGCCAAAAACATTCAGTACTTC	CASSRSGRFSAKNIQYF
TRBV11-2	TRBJ2-6	TRBD2	once	19	TGTGCCAGCAGCTCCCCAACCGCGACTAGCGGCTCTGGGGCCAACGTCCTGACTTTC	CASSSPTATSGSGANVLTF
TRBV5-4	TRBJ2-7	.	.	15	TGTGCCAGCAGTACCCGGGGACAACCATCATACGAGCAGTACTTC	CASSTRGQPSYEQYF
TRBV7-2	TRBJ1-1	.	few	13	TGTGCCAGCAGCCCGCGAGTAGCCACTGAAGCTTTCTTT	CASSPRVATEAFF
TRBV6-6	TRBJ1-6	TRBD1	.	16	TGTGCCAGCAGTTTGGGACAGGGGGCGTCTGGGTCACCCCTCCACTTT	CASSLGQGASGSPLHF
TRBV6-1	TRBJ2-7	.	.	14	TGTGCCAGCAGCCCGGGACTTCGAAACTACGAGCAGTACTTC	CASSPGLRNYEQYF
TRBV5-1	TRBJ2-7	.	.	11	TGCGCCAGCGGGCCCTCCTACGAGCAGTACTTC	CASGPSYEQYF
TRBV7-9	TRBJ1-1	.	.	13	TGTGCCAGCAGCAAGCAGGCGAACACTGAAGCTTTTTTT	CASSKQANTEAFF
TRBV4-1	TRBJ2-7	.	.	15	TGCGCCAGCAGCCGTTCGACAGACAAGAGCTACGAGCAGTACTTC	CASSRSTDKSYEQYF
TRBV18	TRBJ2-1	.	.	15	TGTGCCAGCTCATCCCAGGGCGACGACTACAATGAGCAGTTCTTC	CASSSQGDDYNEQFF
TRBV18	TRBJ1-2	TRBD1	.	16	TGTGCCAGCTCACCTAAGACAGGGCTCGAAAACTATGGCTACACCTTC	CASSPKTGLENYGYTF
TRBV28	TRBJ2-7	.	.	15	TGTGCCAGCAGTTTACATGACATCACATACTACGAGCAGTACTTC	CASSLHDITYYEQYF
TRBV28	TRBJ2-7	.	.	13	TGTGCCAGCAGTTTTGTATACTCCTACGAGCAGTACTTC	CASSFVYSYEQYF
TRBV18	TRBJ2-7	TRBD2	.	18	TGTGCCAGCTCACCTAGGGGACTAGCGGGGGGCCCTTCCTACGAGCAGTACTTC	CASSPRGLAGGPSYEQYF
TRBV6-5	TRBJ2-1	TRBD2	.	16	TGTGCCAGCAGTTACCGCGGACTAGCGGGAGGCAATGAGCAGTTCTTC	CASSYRGLAGGNEQFF
TRBV6-1	TRBJ2-3	TRBD2	.	16	TGTGCCAGCAGTGACCATAGCGGGGGGGAAACAGATACGCAGTATTTT	CASSDHSGGETDTQYF
TRBV7-9	TRBJ1-1	.	.	15	TGTGCCAGCAGCGTACGAGATACGTCTGACACTGAAGCTTTCTTT	CASSVRDTSDTEAFF
TRBV9	TRBJ2-2	TRBD2	.	17	TGTGCCAGCAGCGGGGGGACTAGCGGGGAACTCACCGGGGAGCTGTTTTTT	CASSGGTSGELTGELFF